These 21 T cell receptor beta chains share one sample of origin, sequenced in a study of technical replicates of blood from several donors. Assay used: immunoSEQ multiplex PCR; TCRdb lists only in-frame clones, some missing. Counted here are about 66,000 clones, about 97% occurring once; the ten biggest clones make up around 0.3%. The specimen was T cells isolated from PBMCs. All receptors come from a human donor in good health.

This chain links TRBV7-9 with TRBJ1-1; D remains unclear. Trimming left V 4 bases short and J 5 bases short, with 5 bases between. This CDR3 is 11 amino acids long. Germline CDR1 SEHNR, CDR2 FQNEAQ (reference sequence). CDR3: CASSSNTEAFF. As DNA, the CDR3 is TGTGCCAGCAGCTCAAATACTGAAGCTTTCTTT.

V is TRBV7-9 and J is TRBJ1-1; 10 bases are a match to TRBD1. The CDR3 has 16 amino acids. Per germline, CDR1 SEHNR and CDR2 FQNEAQ (reference sequence). The V gene end was trimmed by 5 bases and the J gene end by 4 bases; junction bases not matched to a gene: 10. The CDR3 loop is CASSPDRGFLATEAFF. The CDR3 DNA is TGTGCCAGCAGCCCGGACAGGGGGTTTTTGGCCACTGAAGCTTTCTTT.

V is TRBV7-6 and J is TRBJ2-7, with a possible D match to TRBD2 (6 bases). The germline CDR1 and CDR2 sequences are SGHVS and FNYEAQ. The CDR3 is 16 amino acids. V lost 5 bases and J lost 2, with 19 bases in between. The CDR3 loop reads CASSTPGGGKPYEQYF. The CDR3 DNA follows: TGTGCCAGCAGCACTCCTGGTGGCGGGAAACCCTACGAGCAGTACTTC.

The J gene is TRBJ2-7, the V gene TRBV29-1; a weak D match, TRBD2 (7 bases). The CDR3 is made up of 11 amino acids. Deletions cut 7 bases from V and 6 bases from J, with 13 bases between. The germline gives CDR1 SQVTM, CDR2 ANQGSEA. This chain's CDR3 is CSAGLGGEQYF. Here the CDR3 DNA reads TGCAGCGCCGGACTAGGGGGCGAGCAGTACTTC.

The rearrangement links TRBV5-1 to TRBJ2-7; 7 bases line up with TRBD1. This CDR3 is 14 amino acids long. J gave up 0 bases and V 2 bases, and 2 bases lay outside the gene matches. Germline V CDR1 and CDR2: SGHRS, YFSETQ. The CDR3 nucleotides are TGCGCCAGCAGCTTAACAGGGGACTCCTACGAGCAGTACTTC. As protein: CASSLTGDSYEQYF.

This chain uses TRBV2 with TRBJ2-5; maybe TRBD1 (6 bases). The germline gives CDR1 SNHLY, CDR2 FYNNEI. Trimming removed 5 bases from V and 5 bases from J, with 12 bases in between. The length of the CDR3 is 13 residues. CDR3 bases: TGTGCCAGCAGTTACAGGGAGATGGAGACCCAGTACTTC. It is translated as CASSYREMETQYF.

J is TRBJ2-7 and V is TRBV6-5; D is uncertain. V was pared by 2 bases and J by 5 bases, with 7 bases between. In germline, CDR1 is MNHEY, CDR2 SVGAGI. The CDR3 is made up of 12 amino acids. The CDR3 reads CASSYLGDEQYF. CDR3 nucleotide sequence: TGTGCCAGCAGTTACCTAGGTGACGAGCAGTACTTC.

V usage is TRBV30 and J usage is TRBJ2-1, with 7 bases identical to TRBD2. The V gene's germline CDR1 is GTSNPN and CDR2 SVGIG (reference sequence). The CDR3 is 16 amino acids. J gave up 7 bases and V 1 base, and 13 bases lay outside the gene matches. The CDR3 bases are TGTGCCTGGAGTGCCCATCTAGCGGACCTGGGAAATGAGCAGTTCTTC. It specifies CAWSAHLADLGNEQFF.

This clone showed up just once. The chain employs TRBV7-9 and TRBJ2-5; no firm D call. Trimming cost V 5 bases and J 0 bases, with 7 bases left between them. The CDR3 totals 13 residues. Per germline, CDR1 SEHNR and CDR2 FQNEAQ (reference sequence). In DNA form, the CDR3 reads TGTGCCAGCAGCCTCGGGTACCAAGAGACCCAGTACTTC. Its translation is CASSLGYQETQYF.

CDR3: CAWGGRGYGNQPQHF. CDR3 sequence (DNA): TGTGCCTGGGGGGGCCGTGGGTACGGCAATCAGCCCCAGCATTTT. The gene calls are TRBV30 and TRBJ1-5; TRBD1 might be the D (6 bases). Germline assignment: CDR1 GTSNPN and CDR2 SVGIG (reference sequence). The CDR3 is 15 residues long. The V and J ends lost 5 bases and 2 bases respectively, with 16 bases between them. Drawing the rest from reference TRBV30 and TRBJ1-5, the complete variable domain is SQTIHQWPATLVQPVGSPLSLECTVEGTSNPNLYWYRQAAGRGLQLLFYSVGIGQISSEVPQNLSASRPQDRQFILSSKKLLLSDSGFYLCAWGGRGYGNQPQHFGDGTRLSIL.

This chain joins TRBV27 and TRBJ2-7, with 9 bases identical to TRBD2. V dropped 4 bases and J dropped 2; count of bases not matched to a gene: 3. This CDR3 contains 14 residues. The germline gives CDR1 MNHEY, CDR2 SMNVEV (reference sequence). CDR3 loop: CASSWASGAYEQYF. As DNA, the CDR3 is TGTGCCAGCAGTTGGGCTAGCGGGGCCTACGAGCAGTACTTC.

The rearrangement joins TRBV4-2 to TRBJ1-4; maybe TRBD1 (5 bases). Trimming left V 0 bases short and J 6 bases short, with 11 bases between. The V gene's germline CDR1 is LGHNA and CDR2 YNFKEQ. The CDR3 is made up of 15 amino acids. The CDR3 DNA follows: TGTGCCAGCAGCCAAGATTCAGGGAGGGATGAAAAACTGTTTTTT. Translating gives CASSQDSGRDEKLFF.

Only one count was recorded for this clone. V usage is TRBV15 and J usage is TRBJ2-7, with TRBD1 identical over 7 bases. This CDR3 contains 14 residues. Germline V gene lookup returns CDR1 LNHNV and CDR2 YYDKDF (reference sequence). The V and J ends lost 1 base and 4 bases, in that order; junction bases with no gene match: 4. The chain's CDR3 is CATSRGDSRYEQYF. The CDR3 DNA is TGTGCCACCAGCAGAGGGGACAGTAGATACGAGCAGTACTTC.

The chain is built from TRBV30 and TRBJ2-1; 10 nucleotides match TRBD2. J gave up 10 bases and V 0 bases, and 9 bases lay outside the gene matches. Germline V gives CDR1 GTSNPN, CDR2 SVGIG (reference sequence). The CDR3 loop spans 15 amino acids. The DNA for the CDR3 is TGTGCCTGGAGTGTAGGGCTAGCGGGAGTTGAGGAGCAGTTCTTC. This gives the protein CAWSVGLAGVEEQFF.

V gene TRBV5-5 combines with J gene TRBJ2-2, with D possibly matching TRBD1 (6 bases). The CDR3 consists of 15 residues. Germline lookup yields CDR1 SGHKS and CDR2 YYEKEE (reference sequence). With 4 bases removed from V and 8 bases from J, the gap between germline ends came to 18 bases. CDR3 loop: CASSDRTELLGELFF. CDR3 coding DNA: TGTGCCAGCAGCGATCGGACAGAGCTTCTTGGGGAGCTGTTTTTT. The variable domain in full, with the rest retrieved from reference TRBV5-5 and TRBJ2-2, is DAGVTQSPTHLIKTRGQQVTLRCSPISGHKSVSWYQQVLGQGPQFIFQYYEKEERGRGNFPDRFSARQFPNYSSELNVNALLLGDSALYLCASSDRTELLGELFFGEGSRLTVL.

V gene TRBV25-1 combines with J gene TRBJ2-3; the match to TRBD2 covers 7 bases. The CDR3 has 15 residues. The germline gives CDR1 MGHDK, CDR2 SYGVNS. J lost 3 bases, V lost 1 base, and 4 bases had no gene match. The CDR3 DNA sequence: TGTGCCAGCAGTGAATTAAAGGGAGGGACAGATACGCAGTATTTT. This encodes CASSELKGGTDTQYF.

This clone was recorded once. J is TRBJ2-3 and V is TRBV10-3; the D gene is possibly TRBD2 (6 bases). The V gene's germline CDR1 is ENHRY and CDR2 SYGVKD. V dropped 4 bases and J dropped 4 bases, with 9 bases sitting between them. The CDR3 is 13 residues long. For the CDR3, the DNA is TGTGCCATCAGTGTAGCGGAGGCAGATACGCAGTATTTT. This encodes CAISVAEADTQYF.

The count of this clone is one. This rearrangement joins TRBV5-8 to TRBJ1-2; D remains unclear. The CDR3 loop spans 12 amino acids. Germline assignment: CDR1 SGHTS and CDR2 YDEGEE. Trimming pared 4 bases from V and 0 bases from J, leaving 4 bases between. Written as DNA, the CDR3 is TGTGCCAGCAGCCTTACTAACTATGGCTACACCTTC. This codes for CASSLTNYGYTF.

V and J are TRBV6-6 and TRBJ2-3; D might be TRBD2 (7 bases). The CDR3 spans 15 residues. Trimming stripped 2 bases from V and 1 base from J, with 10 bases between. Germline V gives CDR1 MNHNY, CDR2 SVGAGI (reference sequence). The CDR3 nucleotides are TGTGCCAGCAGTTACGGGCGGGGGCGCACAGATACGCAGTATTTT. It specifies CASSYGRGRTDTQYF.

The J gene is TRBJ1-1, the V gene TRBV4-3, with D perhaps TRBD1 (5 bases). CDR3 length equals 16 residues. The V gene lost 2 bases and the J gene lost 0 bases, with 13 bases spanning the gap. Germline loops: CDR1 LGHNA, CDR2 YSLEER. The CDR3 loop reads CASSQKQGVMNTEAFF. CDR3 nucleotide sequence: TGCGCCAGCAGCCAAAAGCAGGGCGTTATGAACACTGAAGCTTTCTTT.

This chain uses TRBV15 with TRBJ1-1; D gene uncertain. V dropped 0 bases and J dropped 1 base, with 6 bases sitting between them. The germline gives CDR1 LNHNV, CDR2 YYDKDF (reference sequence). CDR3 length: 14 residues. The DNA for the CDR3 is TGTGCCACCAGCAGAGATACTCGGAACACTGAAGCTTTCTTT. It is translated as CATSRDTRNTEAFF. Together with reference TRBV15 and TRBJ1-1, the CDR3 gives the full variable domain: DAMVIQNPRYQVTQFGKPVTLSCSQTLNHNVMYWYQQKSSQAPKLLFHYYDKDFNNEADTPDNFQSRRPNTSFCFLDIRSPGLGDTAMYLCATSRDTRNTEAFFGQGTRLTVV.